This T cell receptor beta chain came from a study of vaccination and CD4 T cells after COVID-19. The treatment denotes: roughly 10-day PBMC culture with coronavirus spike peptide pools or control peptides (ViraFEST assay). Points on this clonotype: Its specificity is not known.

Sequenced with the Oncomine TCR Beta short-read assay was DNA taken from cultured CD4+ T cells. TCRdb used MiXCR to reprocess the PCR reads, holding one entry per CDR3 protein. The repertoire consists of 9,000 to 10,000 distinct CDR3 sequences, with roughly half occurring once and the leading ten covering roughly 18%. Trimming shortened V by 2 bases and J by 4 bases, and 8 bases separated the two germline ends. From germline, CDR1 is SGHTA and CDR2 FQGNSA. The CDR3 runs to 13 residues. J is TRBJ1-1 and V is TRBV7-2; no reliable D call. The sequence was collected from a human donor who had recovered from COVID-19. What was sequenced was CD4+ T cells from blood, cultured in vitro. DNA of the CDR3: TGTGCCAGCAGCTTACATCAGGCCACTGAAGCTTTCTTT. It specifies CASSLHQATEAFF.